A single sample gave rise to the 21 T cell receptor beta chains below, sequenced in a study of blood T cell dynamics during melanoma immunotherapy. Sequencing used immunoSEQ multiplex PCR; TCRdb keeps in-frame clones, though not all of them. The repertoire holds around 8,100 clones, 81% seen once, with roughly 1% in the top ten. Time point noted: pre-treatment baseline. Material: blood, obtained from a patient treated with checkpoint blockade. The receptor set was obtained from a human donor with melanoma.

This sequence joins TRBV30 and TRBJ1-6, with no clear D. The V gene's germline CDR1 is GTSNPN and CDR2 SVGIG (reference sequence). Trimming left V 2 bases short and J 9 bases short, with 14 bases between. CDR3 size: 14 residues. The CDR3 DNA sequence: TGTGCCTGGAGTTCAGGAGAGGGTAGTTCACCCCTCCACTTT. Amino acids: CAWSSGEGSSPLHF.

The chain links TRBV6-6 to TRBJ2-5, with D hard to call. The CDR3 consists of 12 residues. V lost 0 bases, J lost 4 bases, and 3 bases lay in between. Germline V lookup: CDR1 MNHNY, CDR2 SVGAGI (reference sequence). CDR3 in DNA: TGTGCCAGCAGTTACTCGGGAGAGACCCAGTACTTC. It translates to CASSYSGETQYF.

This chain joins TRBV7-8 and TRBJ2-4; 9 nucleotides line up with TRBD1. CDR1 SGHVS and CDR2 FQNEAQ come from the germline V gene. The V gene end was trimmed by 0 bases and the J gene end by 6 bases; junction bases not matched to a gene: 6. The CDR3 contains 16 residues. The CDR3 nucleotides are TGTGCCAGCAGCTTAGCCTTACAGGGGGCGGCAAACATTCAGTACTTC. Residues: CASSLALQGAANIQYF.

This clone was recorded only once. The gene calls are TRBV18 and TRBJ1-5, with D unclear. The V end was cut by 5 bases, the J end by 6 bases, with 14 bases between. The CDR3 covers 14 residues. Germline V CDR1 and CDR2: KGHSH, LQKENI. The CDR3 spells CASSAGMETQPQHF. DNA for the CDR3: TGTGCCAGCTCAGCTGGGATGGAAACTCAGCCCCAGCATTTT.

The rearrangement uses TRBV7-9 and TRBJ2-5; 11 bases are a match to TRBD2. The CDR3 loop spans 18 amino acids. The V gene's germline CDR1 is SEHNR and CDR2 FQNEAQ (reference sequence). V trimming: 4 bases; J trimming: 2 bases; junction bases outside the gene matches: 12. CDR3 region: CASSSTALAGGMQETQYF. CDR3 in DNA: TGTGCCAGCAGCTCGACTGCTCTAGCGGGAGGAATGCAAGAGACCCAGTACTTC.

The V gene is TRBV27, the J gene TRBJ2-7; no clear D. The germline V gene encodes CDR1 MNHEY and CDR2 SMNVEV (reference sequence). The ends were cut back, 1 base at V and 6 bases at J, with 16 bases in the middle. CDR3 length: 15 residues. The CDR3, as DNA: TGTGCCAGCAGTTTATATCAAAGGGTTATCGCCGAGCAGTACTTC. Its translation is CASSLYQRVIAEQYF.

V usage is TRBV4-2 and J usage is TRBJ2-7; 9 bases align to TRBD1. Looked up from germline, CDR1 is LGHNA and CDR2 is YNFKEQ. Trimming at V came to 1 base and at J to 0 bases, leaving 4 bases not matched to a gene. This CDR3 is built from 16 residues. Here the CDR3 DNA reads TGTGCCAGCAGCCAAGTGGTGACAGGGGGCTCCTACGAGCAGTACTTC. It codes for CASSQVVTGGSYEQYF.

The rearrangement uses TRBV2 and TRBJ2-3, with D perhaps given as TRBD1 or TRBD2 (6 bases each). Trimming stripped 6 bases from V and 4 bases from J, with 20 bases between. The germline CDR1 and CDR2 sequences are SNHLY and FYNNEI. The CDR3 loop spans 16 amino acids. CDR3 coding DNA: TGTGCCAGCAGCGCCGGGGGAGTGGGGGGCGCAGATACGCAGTATTTT. Translating gives CASSAGGVGGADTQYF.

V is TRBV7-2 and J is TRBJ2-7, with 7 nucleotides matching TRBD1. Germline CDR1 SGHTA, CDR2 FQGNSA. Unmatched junction bases numbered 1, after V lost 2 bases and J lost 3 bases. The CDR3 extends over 13 amino acids. The CDR3 DNA reads TGTGCCAGCAGCTTAAACAGGGGCTACGAGCAGTACTTC. Its translation: CASSLNRGYEQYF.

The chain has TRBV29-1 and TRBJ2-3; a weak D match, TRBD1 (6 bases). Germline CDR1 SQVTM, CDR2 ANQGSEA. This CDR3 has 14 amino acids. V dropped 8 bases and J dropped 5 bases, with 20 bases sitting between them. The CDR3 sequence is CSFTPGHRRDTQYF. DNA of the CDR3: TGCAGCTTCACACCGGGACACCGAAGAGATACGCAGTATTTT.

This clone was seen just once. Germline is not matched at one junction end, which may reflect a read error. The chain employs TRBV6-5 and TRBJ1-5; D remains unclear. The CDR3 sequence is 15 residues long. Germline lookup yields CDR1 MNHEY and CDR2 SVGAGI. The CDR3 bases are TGTGCCAGCAGTGACTCCGCGGATAGCAATCAGCCCCAGCATTTT. Translation gives CASSDSADSNQPQHF.

This clone came up a few times. The chain joins TRBV25-1 to TRBJ1-4; D gene ambiguous. CDR3 length: 11 amino acids. V lost 6 bases to trimming and J lost 7 bases, with 6 bases between them. Germline V CDR1 and CDR2: MGHDK, SYGVNS. The CDR3 sequence is CASRSSEKLFF. The CDR3, as DNA: TGTGCCAGCAGAAGTAGTGAAAAACTGTTTTTT.

The chain uses TRBV20-1 and TRBJ2-1; D unclear. Germline loops: CDR1 DFQATT, CDR2 SNEGSKA (reference sequence). This CDR3 has 11 amino acids. Trimming shortened V by 3 bases and J by 4 bases, and 4 bases separated the two germline ends. CDR3 in DNA: TGCAGTGCTAGGGAATACAATGAGCAGTTCTTC. Translating gives CSAREYNEQFF.

This clone has a handful of counts. The rearrangement joins TRBV28 to TRBJ1-5; D remains ambiguous. V shed 6 bases and J shed 5 bases, with 11 bases lying between them. Germline CDR1 and CDR2: MDHEN and SYDVKM. The CDR3 sequence is 13 residues long. The CDR3 here is CASRPDTYQPQHF. The CDR3 nucleotides read TGTGCCAGCAGACCCGACACTTATCAGCCCCAGCATTTT.

V and J are TRBV7-9 and TRBJ2-7; 9 bases line up with TRBD1. This CDR3 spans 15 amino acids. After removal of 1 base from V and 0 bases from J, the junction contained 1 base not matched to a gene. Per germline, CDR1 SEHNR and CDR2 FQNEAQ (reference sequence). CDR3 sequence reads: CASSLGTGDSYEQYF. The CDR3 nucleotides are TGTGCCAGCAGCTTAGGGACAGGGGACTCCTACGAGCAGTACTTC.

The chain carries TRBV9 and TRBJ2-7, with TRBD1 identical over 10 bases. The CDR3 has 17 amino acids. Germline loops: CDR1 SGDLS, CDR2 YYNGEE. V lost 3 bases to trimming and J lost 5 bases; unmatched junction nucleotides: 14. CDR3 DNA: TGTGCCAGCAGCGAGCGCGATCGGGGACAGGGGTACCACGAGCAGTACTTC. This translates into CASSERDRGQGYHEQYF.

J is TRBJ2-7 and V is TRBV5-4, with 11 nucleotides matching TRBD1. In germline, CDR1 is SGHNT, CDR2 YYREEE (reference sequence). The CDR3 length is 17 residues. J lost 3 bases, V lost 4 bases, and 12 bases had no gene match. The chain's CDR3 is CASSTGTGGSALYEQYF. The DNA for the CDR3 is TGTGCCAGCAGCACCGGGACAGGGGGTTCGGCTCTCTACGAGCAGTACTTC.

This sequence joins TRBV10-3 and TRBJ2-5; TRBD1 matches at 8 bases. The germline CDR1 and CDR2 sequences are ENHRY and SYGVKD. The V gene end was trimmed by 6 bases and the J gene end by 3 bases; junction bases not matched to a gene: 6. The CDR3 sequence is 14 residues long. CDR3 nucleotides: TGTGCCATCAGGGGGGAGACAGGGGAAGAGACCCAGTACTTC. Its protein product is CAIRGETGEETQYF.

The rearrangement links TRBV25-1 to TRBJ1-3; perhaps TRBD1 as D (6 bases). Germline V gives CDR1 MGHDK, CDR2 SYGVNS. The CDR3 length is 15 residues. The V gene lost 5 bases and the J gene lost 0 bases, with 11 bases spanning the gap. The CDR3 nucleotides are TGTGCCAGCAGTTGGGGACACCGCTCTGGAAACACCATATATTTT. Protein sequence: CASSWGHRSGNTIYF.

The V call is TRBV11-3, the J call TRBJ2-2, with TRBD2 matching 10 bases. The V and J ends lost 5 bases and 0 bases, in that order; junction bases with no gene match: 3. The CDR3 has 16 residues. Germline-derived CDR1 and CDR2 are SGHNT and YENEEA. The CDR3 spells CASSPTSGSNTGELFF. The CDR3 nucleotides read TGTGCCAGCAGCCCGACTAGCGGGTCGAACACCGGGGAGCTGTTTTTT.

This chain joins TRBV10-3 and TRBJ2-3; 9 bases are shared with TRBD1. Germline V lookup: CDR1 ENHRY, CDR2 SYGVKD. V lost 8 bases and J lost 3; bases outside the gene matches: 3. The length of the CDR3 is 13 residues. The CDR3 DNA follows: TGTGCCATCGCACAGGGGGCGACAGATACGCAGTATTTT. Its translation is CAIAQGATDTQYF.